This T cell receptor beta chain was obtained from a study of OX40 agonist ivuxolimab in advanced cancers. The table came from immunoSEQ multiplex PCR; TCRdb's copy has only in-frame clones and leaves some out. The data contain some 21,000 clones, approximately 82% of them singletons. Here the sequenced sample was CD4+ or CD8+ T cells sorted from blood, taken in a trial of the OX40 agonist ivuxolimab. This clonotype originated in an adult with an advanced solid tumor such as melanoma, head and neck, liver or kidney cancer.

CDR3: CASSLPGQGPYEQYF. The CDR3 nucleotides are TGTGCCAGCAGCCTACCCGGACAGGGGCCTTACGAGCAGTACTTC. The rearrangement joins TRBV7-9 to TRBJ2-7; 9 bases align to TRBD1. The CDR3 contains 15 residues. V lost 5 bases, J lost 4 bases, and 9 bases stayed unmatched. The germline gives CDR1 SEHNR, CDR2 FQNEAQ (reference sequence).